A single sample gave rise to the 28 T cell receptor beta chains below, sequenced in a study of regulatory T cells in long-lasting Graves disease. Stated time point: newly diagnosed GD, antithyroid drugs for less than 3 months. Following extraction of RNA from PBMCs, that RNA was used to make the TCR library. Library construction for TCR beta used iRepertoire HTBI primers and Arm-PCR of CDR3 regions. TCRdb used MiXCR to reprocess the multiplex PCR reads, holding one entry per CDR3 protein. Here the sample spans more than 400,000 distinct CDR3 sequences, around 17% being singletons. These data are also associated with another study on T cells in Graves' hyperthyroidism and ophthalmopathy.

Sequenced material: peripheral blood mononuclear cells (PBMCs), taken at new diagnosis, from a patient treated with antithyroid drugs. These receptors came from a woman aged 25-40 years with Graves disease.

There are many counts of this clonotype. The J gene is TRBJ1-5, the V gene TRBV12-3 or TRBV12-4; D is unresolved. This CDR3 comprises 15 residues. The germline V and J ends were trimmed by 6 bases and 3 bases, with 15 bases remaining between them. Here the CDR3 reads CASRLTLGPNQPQHF. CDR3 nucleotide sequence: TGTGCCAGCAGACTTACACTGGGCCCCAATCAGCCCCAGCATTTT.

The gene calls are TRBV6-1 and TRBJ2-6, with D possibly being TRBD1 or TRBD2 (5 bases each). The CDR3 loop spans 18 amino acids. Per germline, CDR1 MNHNS and CDR2 SASEGT. V was cut by 6 bases and J by 0 bases, with 18 bases left in between. CDR3 sequence reads: CASRIFMGDFSGANVLTF. CDR3 nucleotide sequence: TGTGCCAGCAGGATATTTATGGGGGATTTCTCTGGGGCCAACGTCCTGACTTTC.

The table lists this clonotype with many counts. This chain joins TRBV12-3 or TRBV12-4 and TRBJ2-1; TRBD2 matches at 13 bases. J lost 4 bases, V lost 5 bases, and 14 bases had no gene match. The CDR3 is 19 residues long. CDR3 coding DNA: TGTGCCAGCAGTCCCAATGCCCCAACTAGCGGGAGGGGGTACAATGAGCAGTTCTTC. Translating gives CASSPNAPTSGRGYNEQFF.

This chain uses TRBV7-2 with TRBJ2-1; 13 bases agree with TRBD2. V shed 4 bases, J shed 9 bases, and the junction held 9 bases outside the gene matches. Germline V gene data show CDR1 as SGHTA and CDR2 as FQGNSA. CDR3 length: 16 amino acids. CDR3 amino acids: CASSSIRTSGRTEQFF. The CDR3, as DNA: TGTGCCAGCAGCTCGATTCGGACTAGCGGGAGAACTGAGCAGTTCTTC.

This chain connects TRBV9 to TRBJ2-1; unclear D gene. The V end lost 0 bases, the J end lost 2 bases, and 9 bases lay between the germline ends. CDR1 is SGDLS and CDR2 is YYNGEE in the germline V gene. This CDR3 has 15 residues. CDR3 sequence reads: CASSVATQAYNEQFF. CDR3 nucleotide sequence: TGTGCCAGCAGCGTAGCTACCCAAGCCTACAATGAGCAGTTCTTC.

The chain uses TRBV24-1 and TRBJ2-5; perhaps TRBD1 as D (6 bases). Per germline, CDR1 KGHDR and CDR2 SFDVKD. Trimming took 7 bases from V and 3 from J, leaving 17 bases between them. The length of the CDR3 is 15 residues. CDR3 DNA sequence: TGTGCCACCAGCAGCCTGACAGGAGAAAAAGAGACCCAGTACTTC. Translation: CATSSLTGEKETQYF.

The V and J genes are TRBV20-1 and TRBJ2-3; TRBD2 matches 10 bases. The CDR3 extends over 15 amino acids. In germline, CDR1 is DFQATT, CDR2 SNEGSKA (reference sequence). Germline trimming cut 3 bases from V and 3 bases from J; bases unmatched to any gene: 6. For the CDR3, the DNA is TGCAGTGCTAGTCCCCTAGCGGGAGTAACAGATACGCAGTATTTT. It specifies CSASPLAGVTDTQYF.

The chain employs TRBV4-1 and TRBJ1-1; no reliable D call. Trimming left V 1 base short and J 2 bases short, with 11 bases between. Germline V gives CDR1 MGHRA, CDR2 YSYEKL. The CDR3 is 15 amino acids. This CDR3 reads CASSQGGTSNTEAFF. The DNA for the CDR3 is TGCGCCAGCAGCCAAGGGGGTACGAGTAACACTGAAGCTTTCTTT.

This clonotype has ten or more counts. The chain has TRBV7-2 and TRBJ2-5, with D hard to call. This CDR3 comprises 14 residues. Trimming left V 5 bases short and J 5 bases short, with 15 bases between. Looked up from germline, CDR1 is SGHTA and CDR2 is FQGNSA. The CDR3, as DNA: TGTGCCAGCAGCCCACCGAACCCTAGGGAGACCCAGTACTTC. Residues: CASSPPNPRETQYF.

This clonotype was counted ten times or more. The V gene is TRBV12-3 or TRBV12-4, the J gene TRBJ2-3; D gene ambiguous. Trimming took off 8 bases at V and 2 bases at J, with 11 bases between the two ends. The CDR3 length is 13 residues. The CDR3 nucleotides are TGTGCCAGCGAGGTCCATTCCACAGATACGCAGTATTTT. It specifies CASEVHSTDTQYF.

This clonotype was detected ten times or more. V usage is TRBV6-2 or TRBV6-3 and J usage is TRBJ2-2, with 7 bases lining up with TRBD2. Trimming removed 5 bases from V and 5 bases from J; junction bases left unmatched: 8. This CDR3 is 15 amino acids long. From germline, CDR1 is MNHEY and CDR2 SVGEGT. The CDR3 is CASSPSGLDTGELFF. The CDR3 DNA is TGTGCCAGCAGTCCTAGCGGATTAGATACCGGGGAGCTGTTTTTT.

There are many counts of this clonotype. The chain joins TRBV28 to TRBJ1-4, with D tentatively TRBD1 (6 bases). Between the trimmed V and J ends, which lost 5 bases and 0 bases, there was a span of 22 bases. CDR1 and CDR2 from the germline V gene are MDHEN and SYDVKM. This CDR3 comprises 19 residues. CDR3: CASSQMTGSALTTNEKLFF. The CDR3 nucleotides read TGTGCCAGCAGTCAAATGACAGGTTCCGCCCTAACAACTAATGAAAAACTGTTTTTT.

This clonotype appeared a few times. The chain uses TRBV7-2 and TRBJ2-4; either TRBD1 or TRBD2 may fit D (7 bases each). The CDR3 runs 17 residues. The V gene lost 5 bases and the J gene lost 3 bases, with 20 bases spanning the gap. Germline lookup yields CDR1 SGHTA and CDR2 FQGNSA. For the CDR3, the DNA is TGTGCCAGCAGCCCAGGGGGGGGGCGGGTTGACAAAAACATTCAGTACTTC. Protein product: CASSPGGGRVDKNIQYF.

The chain joins TRBV3-1 to TRBJ1-3, with D uncertain. V lost 1 base, J lost 5 bases, and 15 bases lay in between. The V gene's germline CDR1 is LGHDT and CDR2 YNNKEL (reference sequence). This CDR3 is built from 16 residues. CDR3 sequence (DNA): TGTGCCAGCAGCCAAGCGGTATGGGTATCTAGAAACACCATATATTTT. Its protein product is CASSQAVWVSRNTIYF.

This clonotype appeared many times. V usage is TRBV5-1 and J usage is TRBJ2-1; 7 bases are a match to TRBD2. Trimming removed 0 bases from V and 7 bases from J; junction bases left unmatched: 10. The V gene's germline CDR1 is SGHRS and CDR2 YFSETQ. The CDR3 has 16 amino acids. This CDR3 is CASSLVLALRGNEQFF. The CDR3 DNA reads TGCGCCAGCAGCTTGGTACTAGCGCTCCGGGGGAATGAGCAGTTCTTC.

This clonotype was counted between two and nine times. The rearrangement links TRBV10-3 to TRBJ2-7; D gene unclear. CDR3 length: 14 amino acids. The V end was cut by 3 bases, the J end by 3 bases, with 12 bases between. Germline V gene data show CDR1 as ENHRY and CDR2 as SYGVKD. CDR3 sequence: CAISDSMGYYEQYF. In nucleotides, the CDR3 is TGTGCCATCAGTGATTCGATGGGGTACTACGAGCAGTACTTC.

This clonotype has more than one count but fewer than ten. This chain uses TRBV6-2 or TRBV6-3 with TRBJ2-2; D remains unclear. CDR3 length equals 13 residues. Trimming shortened V by 0 bases and J by 7 bases, and 6 bases separated the two germline ends. Germline CDR1 MNHEY, CDR2 SVGEGT. CDR3: CASSYSQDGELFF. CDR3 sequence (DNA): TGTGCCAGCAGTTACTCTCAGGACGGGGAGCTGTTTTTT.

With respect to this clonotype: Possible read error: a much larger clone is one base away. The rearrangement uses TRBV28 and TRBJ2-3; D gene unclear. Trimming took off 5 bases at V and 0 bases at J, with 15 bases between the two ends. Germline lookup yields CDR1 MDHEN and CDR2 SYDVKM. The CDR3 loop spans 16 amino acids. This CDR3 reads CASSRPGAASTDTQYF. CDR3 nucleotide sequence: TGTGCCAGCAGTCGTCCGGGCGCCGCTAGCACAGATACGCAGTATTTT.

The V and J genes are TRBV5-4 and TRBJ1-5, with a possible D match to TRBD1 (5 bases). V lost 0 bases and J 4 bases, leaving 8 bases between the germline ends. Per germline, CDR1 SGHNT and CDR2 YYREEE (reference sequence). The CDR3 has 14 amino acids. The CDR3 region has the DNA TGTGCCAGCAGCTTGGTAGGGGAAAATCAGCCCCAGCATTTT. It yields the protein CASSLVGENQPQHF.

This clonotype has a count of ten or more. The chain combines TRBV18 with TRBJ2-3; D is unclear. V was clipped by 0 bases and J by 5 bases, with 9 bases between them. The CDR3 extends over 14 amino acids. Looked up from germline, CDR1 is KGHSH and CDR2 is LQKENI. CDR3 residues: CASSPPTVRDTQYF. CDR3 sequence (DNA): TGTGCCAGCTCACCACCCACTGTGCGAGATACGCAGTATTTT.

This clonotype was observed at least ten times. The V call is TRBV7-2, the J call TRBJ2-5; D is possibly TRBD1 (5 bases). The CDR3 loop spans 16 amino acids. Per germline, CDR1 SGHTA and CDR2 FQGNSA. The V end was cut by 5 bases, the J end by 1 base, with 17 bases between. The CDR3 is CASSLRQSAGQETQYF. The CDR3, as DNA: TGTGCCAGCAGCCTCCGACAGTCTGCAGGCCAAGAGACCCAGTACTTC.

This clonotype was observed many times. The CDR3 sequence: CASSLGLAGARSTDTQYF. The CDR3 DNA reads TGTGCCAGCAGCTTGGGACTAGCGGGAGCCCGTAGCACAGATACGCAGTATTTT. V and J are TRBV11-2 and TRBJ2-3; 14 bases agree with TRBD2. Germline CDR1 SGHAT, CDR2 FQNNGV. V gave up 3 bases and J gave up 0 bases; unmatched junction bases: 5. The CDR3 contains 18 residues. The complete variable domain, with remaining parts taken from reference TRBV11-2 and TRBJ2-3, reads EAGVAQSPRYKIIEKRQSVAFWCNPISGHATLYWYQQILGQGPKLLIQFQNNGVVDDSQLPKDRFSAERLKGVDSTLKIQPAKLEDSAVYLCASSLGLAGARSTDTQYFGPGTRLTVL.

There are many counts of this clonotype. CDR3 sequence: CASSILAGGTDTQYF. CDR3 bases: TGTGCCAGCAGCATACTAGCGGGAGGAACAGATACGCAGTATTTT. The rearrangement links TRBV6-1 to TRBJ2-3, with 12 bases lining up with TRBD2. CDR3 size: 15 residues. V gave up 6 bases and J gave up 3 bases; unmatched junction bases: 4. Germline CDR1 and CDR2: MNHNS and SASEGT.

This clonotype came up many times. The chain uses TRBV18 and TRBJ2-1, with D maybe TRBD2 (6 bases). Germline CDR1 KGHSH, CDR2 LQKENI. The CDR3 has 16 residues. Trimming removed 3 bases at V and 1 base at J, with 13 bases between. The CDR3: CASSPSVAVSYNEQFF. CDR3 nucleotides: TGTGCCAGCTCACCCTCAGTAGCGGTTTCCTACAATGAGCAGTTCTTC.

This clonotype was detected ten times or more. The chain is built from TRBV6-2 or TRBV6-3 and TRBJ2-5; TRBD1 matches at 9 bases. V dropped 2 bases and J dropped 5; count of bases not matched to a gene: 9. From germline, CDR1 is MNHEY and CDR2 SVGEGT. This CDR3 contains 16 residues. This chain's CDR3 is CASSYTDRGGYETQYF. CDR3 nucleotides: TGTGCCAGCAGTTACACGGACAGGGGCGGGTACGAGACCCAGTACTTC.

This clonotype has at least ten counts. The rearrangement joins TRBV6-9 to TRBJ2-3, with a weak D call TRBD2 (5 bases). Per germline, CDR1 MNHGY and CDR2 SVAAGI. This CDR3 comprises 17 residues. V dropped 3 bases and J dropped 0 bases, with 16 bases sitting between them. DNA of the CDR3: TGTGCCAGCAGTTACTCCCCTCCCGGGGATAGCACAGATACGCAGTATTTT. This codes for CASSYSPPGDSTDTQYF.

This clonotype has just a few counts. The chain couples TRBV12-3 or TRBV12-4 to TRBJ2-2; 9 bases map to TRBD2. Trimming took 6 bases from V and 6 from J; bases not matched to a gene: 2. CDR3 length: 13 amino acids. The CDR3 DNA is TGTGCCAGCAGGCCTAGCGGGGCCGGGGAGCTGTTTTTT. Its translation is CASRPSGAGELFF.

This clonotype has only a few counts. J is TRBJ2-1 and V is TRBV20-1; 8 nucleotides agree with TRBD2. Germline CDR1 DFQATT, CDR2 SNEGSKA (reference sequence). Trimming removed 3 bases from V and 7 bases from J; junction bases left unmatched: 5. This CDR3 is 13 amino acids long. The chain's CDR3 is CSARGGLGNEQFF. The CDR3 DNA is TGCAGTGCTAGGGGGGGACTAGGGAATGAGCAGTTCTTC.